This TCR beta chain was documented in a study of blood T cell repertoires in COVID-19. Study as a whole: From the United States, Italy and Spain came samples of acute and convalescent COVID-19.

Comments on this clone: This CDR3 is also generated by other DNA sequences in the sample.

Clinical history reported by participants formed the basis on which cohorts were assigned. Recovered participants had two consecutive negative NP/OP PCR tests, healthcare professional clearance, or symptom resolution. The CDR3 covers 12 residues. Germline V CDR1 and CDR2: LGHDT, YNNKEL (reference sequence). Trimming cost V 3 bases and J 3 bases, with 6 bases left between them. As processed by the authors: The assay estimated nucleated cells by amplifying reference gene primers. Assay: immunoSEQ multiplex PCR; the TCRdb copy retains only in-frame clones and omits some. D and trimming come from the DNA, and the V and J calls and clone size come from that table. The profile shows 150,000 to 200,000 clones, roughly 80% of them singletons.

Specimen: PBMCs or T cells enriched from blood (not recorded which). The receptor was isolated from a woman between 50 and 59 years old who had recovered from COVID-19. The chain recombines TRBV3-1 (or the pseudogene TRBV3-2) with TRBJ2-7; unclear D gene. For the CDR3, the DNA is TGTGCCAGCAGCCAGGCTGTCTACGAGCAGTACTTC. Its protein is CASSQAVYEQYF.